The rows below give T cell receptor beta chains drawn from one sample of a study of cytomegalovirus exposure and HLA in healthy donors. The method was immunoSEQ multiplex PCR; TCRdb's version includes in-frame clones alone and lacks a portion of them. The table records some 100,000 clones, 84% of them present only once. Sequencing was carried out using PBMCs. These receptor sequences come from a woman between 18 and 30 years old in good health and CMV-seronegative. Each CDR3 is given with its conserved first and last residue. The D gene is left open where the match is weak.

D | V | CDR3
TRBD2 | TRBV4-3 | CASSQGLAGGYEQYF
TRBD1 | TRBV2 | CASSERQGSITEAFF
- | TRBV7-9 | CASSFSTEAFF
TRBD2 | TRBV6-6 | CASSTQRGGTDTQYF
TRBD1 | TRBV9 | CASSDNTNEGQTSYEQYF
- | TRBV28 | CASMRAGGTAEQYF
- | TRBV30 | CAWRDGADQPQHF
- | TRBV7-9 | CASSLGPGDTQYF
- | TRBV5-4 | CASSLDSGTQYF
TRBD2 | TRBV7-2 | CASSEGLAGGADTQYF
TRBD2 | TRBV29-1 | CSVGRGGGAYNEQFF
TRBD2 | TRBV27 | CASSSVAGAATDTQYF
- | TRBV14 | CASSQMDIYNSPLHF
- | TRBV6-1 | CASSETTGQADTQYF
TRBD1 | TRBV29-1 | CSVTGDGYTF
- | TRBV6-1 | CASSFSLADEKLFF
- | TRBV18 | CASSPQTDDGYTF
- | TRBV5-5 | CASNEEGGLQFF
TRBD1 | TRBV7-2 | CASSRLIVQGSYEQYF
- | TRBV19 | CASSIQFSYNSPLHF
- | TRBV7-2 | CASSFKRWATPAGNHEQFF
- | TRBV7-3 | CASSLTRTGYNEQFF
TRBD2 | TRBV5-4 | CASSLEASGPRTDTQYF
TRBD1 | TRBV7-6 | CASSPETGGFNYGYTF
TRBD1 | TRBV19 | CASSPRTGLLNTEAFF
- | TRBV6-1 | CASSDAASNQPQHF
- | TRBV5-1 | CASSLGVTNTGELFF
TRBD2 | TRBV7-2 | CASTSLGLAGPNEQFF
- | TRBV21-1 | CASSKARRTQQGAVGGYTF